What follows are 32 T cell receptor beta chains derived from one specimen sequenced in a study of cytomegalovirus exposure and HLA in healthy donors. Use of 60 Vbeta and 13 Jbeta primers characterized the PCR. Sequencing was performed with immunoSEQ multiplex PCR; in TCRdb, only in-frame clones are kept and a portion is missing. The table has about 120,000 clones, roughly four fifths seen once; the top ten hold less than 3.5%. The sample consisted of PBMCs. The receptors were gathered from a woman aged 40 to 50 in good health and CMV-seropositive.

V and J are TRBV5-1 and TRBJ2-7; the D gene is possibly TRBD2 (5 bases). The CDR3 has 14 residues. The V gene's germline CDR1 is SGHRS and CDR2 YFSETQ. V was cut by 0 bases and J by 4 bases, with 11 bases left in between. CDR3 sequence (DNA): TGCGCCAGCAGCTTGGGAGGGCTCGATTACGAGCAGTACTTC. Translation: CASSLGGLDYEQYF.

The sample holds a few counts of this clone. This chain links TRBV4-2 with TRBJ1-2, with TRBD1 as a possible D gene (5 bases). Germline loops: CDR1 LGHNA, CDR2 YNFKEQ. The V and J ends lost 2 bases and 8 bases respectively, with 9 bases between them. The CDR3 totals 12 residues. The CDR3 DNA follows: TGTGCCAGCAGCCAACCAGGGAAGGGCTACACCTTC. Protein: CASSQPGKGYTF.

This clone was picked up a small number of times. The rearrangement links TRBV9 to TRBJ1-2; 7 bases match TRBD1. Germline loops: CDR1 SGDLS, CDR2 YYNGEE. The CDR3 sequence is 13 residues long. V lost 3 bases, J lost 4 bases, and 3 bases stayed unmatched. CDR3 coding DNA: TGTGCCAGCAGCGCCACAGGGGCCTATGGCTACACCTTC. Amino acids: CASSATGAYGYTF.

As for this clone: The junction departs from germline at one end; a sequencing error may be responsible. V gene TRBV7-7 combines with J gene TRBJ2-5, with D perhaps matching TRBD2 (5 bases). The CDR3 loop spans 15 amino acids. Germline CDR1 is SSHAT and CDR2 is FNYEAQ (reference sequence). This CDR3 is CASSPARTGQAAQYF. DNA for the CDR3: TGTGCTAGCAGTCCCGCGCGGACTGGCCAGGCGGCCCAGTACTTC.

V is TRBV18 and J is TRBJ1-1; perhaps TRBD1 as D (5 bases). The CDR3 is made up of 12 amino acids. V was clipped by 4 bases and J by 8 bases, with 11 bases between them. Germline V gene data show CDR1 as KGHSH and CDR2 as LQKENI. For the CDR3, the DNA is TGTGCCAGCTCACTGCCTGCAGGGGAAGCTTTCTTT. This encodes CASSLPAGEAFF.

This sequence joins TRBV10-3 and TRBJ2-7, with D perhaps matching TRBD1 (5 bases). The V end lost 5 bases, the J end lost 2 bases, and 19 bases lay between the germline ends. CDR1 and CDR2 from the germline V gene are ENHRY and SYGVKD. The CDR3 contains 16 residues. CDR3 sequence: CAISSTGRPSTYEQYF. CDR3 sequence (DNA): TGTGCCATCAGTTCAACAGGCCGACCTTCCACCTACGAGCAGTACTTC.

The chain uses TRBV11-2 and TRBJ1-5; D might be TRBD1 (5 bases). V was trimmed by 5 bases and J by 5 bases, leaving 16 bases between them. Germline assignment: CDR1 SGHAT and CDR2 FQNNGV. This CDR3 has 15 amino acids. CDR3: CASSPYTGVDQPQHF. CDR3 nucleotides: TGTGCCAGCAGCCCCTACACGGGGGTCGATCAGCCCCAGCATTTT.

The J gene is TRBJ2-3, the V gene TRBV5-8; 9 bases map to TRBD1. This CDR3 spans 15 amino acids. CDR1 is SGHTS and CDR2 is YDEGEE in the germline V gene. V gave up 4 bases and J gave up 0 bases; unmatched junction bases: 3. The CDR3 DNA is TGTGCCAGCAGCCAAGGACAGGGGAGCACAGATACGCAGTATTTT. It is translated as CASSQGQGSTDTQYF.

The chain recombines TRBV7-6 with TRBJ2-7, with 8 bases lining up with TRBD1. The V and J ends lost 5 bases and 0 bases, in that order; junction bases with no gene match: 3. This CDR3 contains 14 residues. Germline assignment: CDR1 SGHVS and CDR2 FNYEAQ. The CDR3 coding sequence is TGTGCCAGCAGCGTAACAGGGGGCTCCTACGAGCAGTACTTC. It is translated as CASSVTGGSYEQYF.

The DNA of the CDR3 is TGTGCCATCAGTGAGCCGGGGGTATACTACGAGCAGTACTTC. As protein: CAISEPGVYYEQYF. The J gene is TRBJ2-7, the V gene TRBV10-3, with D perhaps TRBD2 (6 bases). This CDR3 spans 14 amino acids. Germline CDR1 is ENHRY and CDR2 is SYGVKD. Trimming shortened V by 2 bases and J by 3 bases, and 11 bases separated the two germline ends.

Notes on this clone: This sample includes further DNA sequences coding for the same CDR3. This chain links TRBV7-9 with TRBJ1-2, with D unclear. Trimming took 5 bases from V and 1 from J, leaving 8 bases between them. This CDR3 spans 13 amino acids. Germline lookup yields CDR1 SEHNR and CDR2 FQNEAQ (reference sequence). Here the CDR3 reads CASSLSNNYGYTF. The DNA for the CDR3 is TGTGCCAGCAGCCTTAGTAATAACTATGGCTACACCTTC.

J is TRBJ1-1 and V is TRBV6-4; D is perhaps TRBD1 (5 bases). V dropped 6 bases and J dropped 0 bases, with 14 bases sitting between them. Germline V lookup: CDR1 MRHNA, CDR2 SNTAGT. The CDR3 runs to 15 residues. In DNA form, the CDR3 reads TGTGCCAGCAGGATGACAGCAGAGATGAACACTGAAGCTTTCTTT. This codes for CASRMTAEMNTEAFF.

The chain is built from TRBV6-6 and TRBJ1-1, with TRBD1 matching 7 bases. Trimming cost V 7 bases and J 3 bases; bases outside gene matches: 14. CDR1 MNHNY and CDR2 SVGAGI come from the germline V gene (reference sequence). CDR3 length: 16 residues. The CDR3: CASIARQGAGDTEAFF. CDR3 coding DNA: TGTGCCAGCATCGCAAGACAGGGTGCTGGGGACACTGAAGCTTTCTTT.

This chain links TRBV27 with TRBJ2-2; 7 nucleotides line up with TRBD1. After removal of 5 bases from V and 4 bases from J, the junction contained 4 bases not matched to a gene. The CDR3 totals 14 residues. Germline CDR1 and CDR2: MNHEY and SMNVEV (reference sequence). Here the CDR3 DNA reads TGTGCCAGCAGTGGACAGGCCACCACCGGGGAGCTGTTTTTT. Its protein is CASSGQATTGELFF.

The CDR3, as DNA: TGTGCCAGCAGCCCAGTCGGGACAGGGGTTCGGAACACTGAAGCTTTCTTT. This codes for CASSPVGTGVRNTEAFF. V and J are TRBV4-2 and TRBJ1-1; 10 nucleotides align to TRBD1. CDR1 LGHNA and CDR2 YNFKEQ come from the germline V gene. This CDR3 is 17 amino acids long. V was pared by 4 bases and J by 1 base, with 9 bases of the junction left unmatched.

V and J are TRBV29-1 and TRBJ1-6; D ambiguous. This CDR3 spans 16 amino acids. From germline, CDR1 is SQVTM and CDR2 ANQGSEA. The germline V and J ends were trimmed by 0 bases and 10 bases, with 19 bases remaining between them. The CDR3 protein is CSVEDGEGREGSPLHF. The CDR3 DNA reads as TGCAGCGTTGAAGATGGCGAAGGACGGGAAGGGTCACCCCTCCACTTT.

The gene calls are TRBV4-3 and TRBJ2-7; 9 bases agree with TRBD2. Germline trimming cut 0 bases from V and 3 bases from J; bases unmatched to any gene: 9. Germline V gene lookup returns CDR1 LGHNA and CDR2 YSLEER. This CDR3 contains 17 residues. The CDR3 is CASSQDYSREGLYEQYF. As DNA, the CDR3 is TGCGCCAGCAGCCAAGATTACTCGCGGGAGGGCCTCTACGAGCAGTACTTC.

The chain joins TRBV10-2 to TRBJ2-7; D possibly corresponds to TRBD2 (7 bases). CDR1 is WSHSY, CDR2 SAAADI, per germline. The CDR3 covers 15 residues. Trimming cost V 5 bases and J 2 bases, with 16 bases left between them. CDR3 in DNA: TGCGCCAGCAGTAGGGGGGGGACACCTACCTACGAGCAGTACTTC. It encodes CASSRGGTPTYEQYF.

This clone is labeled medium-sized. The CDR3 region is CASSERLGANVLTF. The CDR3 nucleotides are TGTGCCAGCAGCGAGAGGCTCGGGGCCAACGTCCTGACTTTC. The rearrangement links TRBV6-5 to TRBJ2-6; no definite D call. The CDR3 sequence is 14 residues long. V shed 6 bases and J shed 4 bases, with 10 bases lying between them. Germline V gives CDR1 MNHEY, CDR2 SVGAGI.

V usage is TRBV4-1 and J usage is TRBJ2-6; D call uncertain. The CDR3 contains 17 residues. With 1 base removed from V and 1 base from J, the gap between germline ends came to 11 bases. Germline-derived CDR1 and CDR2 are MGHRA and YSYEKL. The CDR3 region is CASSQVSPLSGANVLTF. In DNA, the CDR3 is TGCGCCAGCAGCCAAGTGAGTCCACTTTCTGGGGCCAACGTCCTGACTTTC.

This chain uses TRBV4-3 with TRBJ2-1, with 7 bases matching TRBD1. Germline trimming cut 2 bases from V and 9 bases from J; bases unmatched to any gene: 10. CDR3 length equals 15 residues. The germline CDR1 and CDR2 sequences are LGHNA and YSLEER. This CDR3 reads CASSQRSTGAGEQFF. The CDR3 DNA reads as TGCGCCAGCAGCCAAAGATCCACAGGGGCAGGTGAGCAGTTCTTC.

This chain's CDR3 is CASSFGGFGGNEQFF. DNA of the CDR3: TGTGCCAGCAGTTTTGGGGGGTTTGGGGGCAATGAGCAGTTCTTC. The rearrangement links TRBV27 to TRBJ2-1, with a possible D match to TRBD2 (6 bases). V was pared by 3 bases and J by 6 bases, with 15 bases between. CDR3 length: 15 residues. Germline lookup yields CDR1 MNHEY and CDR2 SMNVEV (reference sequence).

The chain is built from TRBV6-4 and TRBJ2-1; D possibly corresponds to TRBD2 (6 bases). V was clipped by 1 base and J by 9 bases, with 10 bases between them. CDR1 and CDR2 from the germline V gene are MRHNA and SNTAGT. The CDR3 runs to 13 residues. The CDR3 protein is CASSDYTSSEQFF. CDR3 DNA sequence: TGTGCCAGCAGTGACTATACTAGCAGTGAGCAGTTCTTC.

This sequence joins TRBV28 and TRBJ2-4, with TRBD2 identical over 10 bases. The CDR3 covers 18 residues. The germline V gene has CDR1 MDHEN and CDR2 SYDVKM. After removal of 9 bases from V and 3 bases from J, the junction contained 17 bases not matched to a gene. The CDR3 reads CASLEREGPGLSKNIQYF. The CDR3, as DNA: TGTGCCAGTCTAGAGCGGGAGGGCCCGGGGTTAAGCAAAAACATTCAGTACTTC.

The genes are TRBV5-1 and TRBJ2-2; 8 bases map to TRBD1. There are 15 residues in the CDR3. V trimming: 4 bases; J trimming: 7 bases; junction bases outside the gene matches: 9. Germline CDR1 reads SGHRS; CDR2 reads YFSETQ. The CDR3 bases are TGCGCCAGCAGCCCCAGGGGGCAGAACGGCGGGGAGCTGTTTTTT. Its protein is CASSPRGQNGGELFF.

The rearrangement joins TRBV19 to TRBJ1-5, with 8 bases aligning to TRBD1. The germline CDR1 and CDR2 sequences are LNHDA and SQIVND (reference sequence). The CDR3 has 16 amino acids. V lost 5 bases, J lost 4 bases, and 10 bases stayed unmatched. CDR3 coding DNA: TGTGCCAGTAGTTCCATGACAGGGGTATGGAATCAGCCCCAGCATTTT. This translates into CASSSMTGVWNQPQHF.

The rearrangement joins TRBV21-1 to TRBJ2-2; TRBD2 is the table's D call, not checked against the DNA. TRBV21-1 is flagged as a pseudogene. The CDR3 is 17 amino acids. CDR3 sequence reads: CAGAVRIGGVDTGELFF. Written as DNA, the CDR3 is TGTGCCGGGGCGGTTCGGATCGGGGGAGTTGACACCGGGGAGCTGTTTTTT.

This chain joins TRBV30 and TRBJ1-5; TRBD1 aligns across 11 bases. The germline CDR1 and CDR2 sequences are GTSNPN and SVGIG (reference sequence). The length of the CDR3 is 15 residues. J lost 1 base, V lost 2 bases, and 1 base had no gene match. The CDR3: CAWSRDRGSNQPQHF. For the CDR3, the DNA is TGTGCCTGGAGTAGGGACAGGGGGAGCAATCAGCCCCAGCATTTT.

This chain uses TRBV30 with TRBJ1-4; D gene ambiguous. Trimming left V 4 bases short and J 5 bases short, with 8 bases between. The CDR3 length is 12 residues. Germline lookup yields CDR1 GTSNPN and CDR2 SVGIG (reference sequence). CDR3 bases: TGTGCCTGGACGTCTCAGAATGAAAAACTGTTTTTT. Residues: CAWTSQNEKLFF. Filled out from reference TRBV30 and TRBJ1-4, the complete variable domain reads SQTIHQWPATLVQPVGSPLSLECTVEGTSNPNLYWYRQAAGRGLQLLFYSVGIGQISSEVPQNLSASRPQDRQFILSSKKLLLSDSGFYLCAWTSQNEKLFFGSGTQLSVL.

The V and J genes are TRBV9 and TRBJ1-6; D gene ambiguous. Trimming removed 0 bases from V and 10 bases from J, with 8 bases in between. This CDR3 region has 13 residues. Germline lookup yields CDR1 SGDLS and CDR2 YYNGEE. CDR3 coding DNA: TGTGCCAGCAGCGTAGGAACGGGATCACCCCTCCACTTT. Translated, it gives CASSVGTGSPLHF.

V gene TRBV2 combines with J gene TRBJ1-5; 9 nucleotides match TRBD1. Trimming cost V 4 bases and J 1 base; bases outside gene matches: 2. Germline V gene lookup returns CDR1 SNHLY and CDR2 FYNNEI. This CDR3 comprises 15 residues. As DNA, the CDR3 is TGTGCCAGCAGTGGACAGGGGGTCAGCAATCAGCCCCAGCATTTT. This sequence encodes CASSGQGVSNQPQHF.

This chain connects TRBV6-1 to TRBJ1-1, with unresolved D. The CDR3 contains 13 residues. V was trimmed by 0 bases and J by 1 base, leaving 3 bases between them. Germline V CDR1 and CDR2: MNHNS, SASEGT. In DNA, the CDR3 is TGTGCCAGCAGTGAAGCCCGGAACACTGAAGCTTTCTTT. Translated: CASSEARNTEAFF.